This T cell receptor beta chain was sequenced for a study of cytotoxic CD8 clonotypes in ibrutinib-treated CLL. Study overall: Among patients, some 25 responded partially and 2 completely; approximately 15 then stayed remitted and 12 progressed after median roughly 68 months. The authors obtained response samples at a median of approximately 11 months of treatment, range 6 to 36. Study observations and caveats: Baseline levels were approached again at progression, after clonality had risen at ibrutinib response.

Assay: immunoSEQ multiplex PCR; the TCRdb copy retains only in-frame clones and omits some. Of about 130,000 clones in the sample, approximately 85% were seen once. Concerning this clone: Its specificity is unknown.

V lost 5 bases to trimming and J lost 2 bases, with 14 bases between them. Germline values: CDR1 MNHEY, CDR2 SVGAGI. This CDR3 is built from 15 residues. Source: PBMCs, taken after 24 months of ibrutinib treatment. V gene TRBV6-5 combines with J gene TRBJ2-3, with unresolved D. This clonotype was obtained from a human donor with chronic lymphocytic leukemia. The CDR3 is CASSHRNRATDTQYF. The CDR3 DNA reads TGTGCCAGCAGTCACCGAAACAGAGCCACAGATACGCAGTATTTT.